These 20 T cell receptor beta chains share one sample of origin, sequenced in a study of blood T cell repertoires in COVID-19. This table comes from immunoSEQ multiplex PCR, and its TCRdb copy is limited to in-frame clones, with some not included. This table has 96,000 or so clones, 70% to 90% appearing once. The sample comprised peripheral blood. The receptors come from an elderly woman with acute or convalescent COVID-19.

On this clone itself: The junction departs from germline at one end; a sequencing error may be responsible. V gene TRBV15 combines with J gene TRBJ2-1, with TRBD2 matching 8 bases. CDR3 length: 13 amino acids. Germline assignment: CDR1 LNHNV and CDR2 YYDKDF (reference sequence). For the CDR3, the DNA is TGTGCCACCAGCAGAGATGAGCGGGGGACACGACTCTTC. This codes for CATSRDERGTRLF.

This clone occurred once. V and J are TRBV28 and TRBJ1-2, with D possibly TRBD1 on 6 matching bases. Trimming pared 8 bases from V and 8 bases from J, leaving 18 bases between. Per the germline V gene, CDR1 is MDHEN and CDR2 is SYDVKM. There are 13 residues in the CDR3. The CDR3 loop reads CASAGEKVGGYTF. The CDR3 DNA reads as TGTGCCAGCGCAGGGGAAAAAGTAGGGGGCTACACCTTC.

The chain is built from TRBV29-1 and TRBJ1-2; possible D gene TRBD1, 6 bases. V was cut by 7 bases and J by 6 bases, with 15 bases left in between. The CDR3 length is 12 residues. Germline assignment: CDR1 SQVTM and CDR2 ANQGSEA. CDR3 sequence reads: CSGSGTSDGYTF. CDR3 sequence (DNA): TGCAGCGGATCCGGGACATCAGATGGCTACACCTTC. The variable domain in full, completed from reference TRBV29-1 and TRBJ1-2, reads SAVISQKPSRDICQRGTSLTIQCQVDSQVTMMFWYRQQPGQSLTLIATANQGSEATYESGFVIDKFPISRPNLTFSTLTVSNMSPEDSSIYLCSGSGTSDGYTFGSGTRLTVV.

The chain employs TRBV6-2 or TRBV6-3 and TRBJ2-2; perhaps TRBD2 as D (5 bases). Germline loops: CDR1 MNHEY, CDR2 SVGEGT. The CDR3 loop spans 12 amino acids. V was pared by 5 bases and J by 6 bases, with 7 bases between. CDR3: CASSRGSGELFF. Here the CDR3 DNA reads TGTGCCAGCAGTCGGGGATCCGGGGAGCTGTTTTTT.

J is TRBJ2-5 and V is TRBV7-2, with TRBD1 identical over 7 bases. The CDR3 spans 15 residues. With 1 base clipped from V and 5 bases from J, the junction kept 7 bases outside the gene matches. Per germline, CDR1 SGHTA and CDR2 FQGNSA. The CDR3 loop reads CASSLDRGGDETQYF. DNA of the CDR3: TGTGCCAGCAGCTTAGACAGGGGTGGCGACGAGACCCAGTACTTC. The full variable domain, with the rest looked up from reference TRBV7-2 and TRBJ2-5, is GAGVSQSPSNKVTEKGKDVELRCDPISGHTALYWYRQSLGQGLEFLIYFQGNSAPDKSGLPSDRFSAERTGGSVSTLTIQRTQQEDSAVYLCASSLDRGGDETQYFGPGTRLLVL.

The V gene is TRBV18, the J gene TRBJ1-3; D gene uncertain. V was clipped by 2 bases and J by 2 bases, with 7 bases between them. The CDR3 length is 14 residues. Germline CDR1 reads KGHSH; CDR2 reads LQKENI. CDR3 loop: CASSPAVTGNTIYF. CDR3 DNA: TGTGCCAGCTCACCAGCGGTAACTGGAAACACCATATATTTT.

The chain links TRBV6-2 or TRBV6-3 to TRBJ2-5; 8 bases match TRBD2. This CDR3 region has 15 residues. V gave up 2 bases and J gave up 7 bases; unmatched junction bases: 9. The germline V gene has CDR1 MNHEY and CDR2 SVGEGT. The CDR3 DNA reads TGTGCCAGCAGTTACATAGGTAGCGGGGTCGGGACCCAGTACTTC. Encoded protein: CASSYIGSGVGTQYF.

The J gene is TRBJ1-3, the V gene TRBV30; D perhaps matches TRBD1 (5 bases). Germline CDR1 is GTSNPN and CDR2 is SVGIG (reference sequence). This CDR3 is 14 amino acids long. V was trimmed by 5 bases and J by 0 bases, leaving 11 bases between them. In nucleotides, the CDR3 is TGTGCCTGGGGGGACTCCCGCTCTGGAAACACCATATATTTT. Protein sequence: CAWGDSRSGNTIYF.

This sequence joins TRBV29-1 and TRBJ1-1; D may be TRBD1 (5 bases). V lost 1 base, J lost 4 bases, and 10 bases lay in between. Germline lookup yields CDR1 SQVTM and CDR2 ANQGSEA. This CDR3 is 13 amino acids long. CDR3 sequence: CSVEGAGGTEAFF. The CDR3 bases are TGCAGCGTTGAAGGGGCCGGGGGCACTGAAGCTTTCTTT.

This sequence joins TRBV10-3 and TRBJ2-5; a weak D match, TRBD2 (6 bases). CDR1 is ENHRY, CDR2 SYGVKD, per germline. The ends were cut back, 6 bases at V and 5 bases at J, with 22 bases in the middle. The CDR3 runs to 16 residues. CDR3: CAISALGAGLGETQYF. CDR3 DNA sequence: TGTGCCATCAGCGCCCTTGGGGCGGGGCTAGGGGAGACCCAGTACTTC.

This chain joins TRBV5-1 and TRBJ2-5; 9 positions match TRBD2. Germline trimming cut 2 bases from V and 1 base from J; bases unmatched to any gene: 6. This CDR3 spans 16 amino acids. CDR1 is SGHRS, CDR2 YFSETQ, per germline. The CDR3 coding sequence is TGCGCCAGCAGCTTAACAGGCGGGGGGGTCCAAGAGACCCAGTACTTC. Its translation: CASSLTGGGVQETQYF.

The chain links TRBV18 to TRBJ1-2; D not resolved. The V gene lost 3 bases and the J gene lost 8 bases, with 13 bases spanning the gap. CDR3 size: 13 residues. Germline CDR1 reads KGHSH; CDR2 reads LQKENI. The CDR3 loop is CASSPLNEEGYTF. CDR3 in DNA: TGTGCCAGCTCACCTCTTAACGAGGAGGGCTACACCTTC.

The genes are TRBV29-1 and TRBJ1-1; D ambiguous. CDR1 is SQVTM and CDR2 is ANQGSEA in the germline V gene. The CDR3 totals 11 residues. Trimming took off 4 bases at V and 5 bases at J, with 8 bases between the two ends. CDR3 in DNA: TGCAGCGTTGCAAGGAGTACTGAAGCTTTCTTT. Residues: CSVARSTEAFF.

In DNA form, the CDR3 reads TGTGCCAGCAGCTTAGGGGCAGCTAGCGGGGGGATGAATGAGCAGTTCTTC. Amino acid sequence: CASSLGAASGGMNEQFF. This sequence joins TRBV7-6 and TRBJ2-1, with 11 bases that match TRBD2. CDR3 length equals 17 residues. J was trimmed by 7 bases and V by 1 base; bases with no gene match: 9. In germline, CDR1 is SGHVS, CDR2 FNYEAQ.

CDR3: CASSHLGGGAIYEQYF. DNA for the CDR3: TGCGCCAGCAGCCATTTGGGTGGGGGGGCCATCTACGAGCAGTACTTC. The chain couples TRBV4-3 to TRBJ2-7, with a possible D match to TRBD2 (7 bases). The V end lost 3 bases, the J end lost 3 bases, and 18 bases lay between the germline ends. Germline CDR1 LGHNA, CDR2 YSLEER. The CDR3 consists of 16 residues.

The CDR3 DNA is TGTGCCAGCAGCTTGTCGCAGGGGCGTCAGCCCCAGCATTTT. Its protein is CASSLSQGRQPQHF. The chain recombines TRBV7-2 with TRBJ1-5, with a possible D match to TRBD1 (6 bases). Per germline, CDR1 SGHTA and CDR2 FQGNSA. The CDR3 contains 14 residues. The V and J ends lost 3 bases and 6 bases respectively, with 12 bases between them. The full variable domain, in which reference TRBV7-2 and TRBJ1-5 provide the parts outside the CDR3, is GAGVSQSPSNKVTEKGKDVELRCDPISGHTALYWYRQSLGQGLEFLIYFQGNSAPDKSGLPSDRFSAERTGGSVSTLTIQRTQQEDSAVYLCASSLSQGRQPQHFGDGTRLSIL.

This clone was detected once. The chain employs TRBV5-5 and TRBJ2-3; tentatively, D is TRBD1 (5 bases). The CDR3 consists of 13 residues. Trimming cost V 6 bases and J 4 bases, with 12 bases left between them. Germline lookup yields CDR1 SGHKS and CDR2 YYEKEE (reference sequence). In nucleotides, the CDR3 is TGTGCCAGCACAACAGGCGGCGCAGATACGCAGTATTTT. Its protein is CASTTGGADTQYF. Variable domain in full (rest from reference TRBV5-5 and TRBJ2-3): DAGVTQSPTHLIKTRGQQVTLRCSPISGHKSVSWYQQVLGQGPQFIFQYYEKEERGRGNFPDRFSARQFPNYSSELNVNALLLGDSALYLCASTTGGADTQYFGPGTRLTVL.

This sequence joins TRBV29-1 and TRBJ2-7, with 7 bases aligning to TRBD1. Germline CDR1 is SQVTM and CDR2 is ANQGSEA. The junction had 3 bases not matched to a gene; V was cut back by 7 bases and J by 0 bases. The CDR3 contains 12 residues. CDR3 nucleotides: TGCAGCGCGACAGGGTTCTCCTACGAGCAGTACTTC. Amino acid sequence: CSATGFSYEQYF.

The chain couples TRBV6-4 to TRBJ2-3; possible D gene TRBD1, 7 bases. Germline CDR1 reads MRHNA; CDR2 reads SNTAGT. V was cut by 2 bases and J by 0 bases, with 15 bases left in between. CDR3 size: 17 residues. The CDR3 nucleotides are TGTGCCAGCAGTGACCCGTTGCAGGGGGGTAGCACAGATACGCAGTATTTT. This sequence encodes CASSDPLQGGSTDTQYF.

The chain recombines TRBV5-1 with TRBJ2-7; D possibly corresponds to TRBD2 (6 bases). Germline V gene lookup returns CDR1 SGHRS and CDR2 YFSETQ. The V gene lost 7 bases and the J gene lost 6 bases, with 14 bases spanning the gap. This CDR3 is 12 amino acids long. For the CDR3, the DNA is TGCGCCAGCCTGTCCTCCGGGGGCGAGCAGTACTTC. Translation: CASLSSGGEQYF.